This T cell receptor (beta chain) was profiled in a study of blood T cell repertoires in COVID-19. Background on the study: There were acute and convalescent COVID-19 samples, and they came from the United States, Italy and Spain.

Assay used: immunoSEQ multiplex PCR; TCRdb lists only in-frame clones, some missing. The sample has about 70,000 clones, 79% seen once. The sequence was obtained from an older woman with acute or convalescent COVID-19. Sequenced input: peripheral blood.

The CDR3 DNA sequence: TGTGCCAGCAGCAGAGGGACAGGTAATCGCTCTGGGGCCAACGTCCTGACTTTC. Encoded protein: CASSRGTGNRSGANVLTF. The rearrangement joins TRBV7-9 to TRBJ2-6; 8 positions match TRBD1. With 5 bases clipped from V and 0 bases from J, the junction kept 9 bases outside the gene matches. This CDR3 contains 18 residues. Germline V lookup: CDR1 SEHNR, CDR2 FQNEAQ (reference sequence).